The 26 T cell receptor beta chains presented below share a single source sample, sequenced in a study of T cell responses to AZD1222 COVID-19 vaccine. Assay: immunoSEQ multiplex PCR; the TCRdb copy retains only in-frame clones and omits some. The sample lists around 190,000 clones; around 88% were seen once. Sequencing used peripheral blood, obtained on day 0 of AZD1222 vaccination. Every receptor here comes from an adult in good health.

The chain is built from TRBV12-3 or TRBV12-4 and TRBJ1-4; D gene unclear. The CDR3 extends over 13 amino acids. Deletions cut 3 bases from V and 7 bases from J, with 9 bases between. CDR3 residues: CASSFGRGEKLFF. The CDR3 DNA reads TGTGCCAGCAGTTTCGGTCGGGGTGAAAAACTGTTTTTT.

The rearrangement joins TRBV6-5 to TRBJ2-3; 12 bases are shared with TRBD2. The CDR3 has 15 residues. Germline V gene lookup returns CDR1 MNHEY and CDR2 SVGAGI. Unmatched junction bases numbered 4, after V lost 7 bases and J lost 2 bases. The CDR3 nucleotides read TGTGCCAGCAATAGACTAGCGGGGGACACAGATACGCAGTATTTT. This translates into CASNRLAGDTDTQYF.

V usage is TRBV19 and J usage is TRBJ2-1, with D perhaps matching TRBD2 (7 bases). Per the germline V gene, CDR1 is LNHDA and CDR2 is SQIVND (reference sequence). CDR3 length equals 16 residues. Between the trimmed V and J ends, which lost 8 bases and 0 bases, there was a span of 17 bases. As DNA, the CDR3 is TGTGCCAGTCGAGGGGGGGCTTCGAGCTCCTACAATGAGCAGTTCTTC. Amino acids: CASRGGASSSYNEQFF. The whole variable domain, remainder taken from reference TRBV19 and TRBJ2-1, is DGGITQSPKYLFRKEGQNVTLSCEQNLNHDAMYWYRQDPGQGLRLIYYSQIVNDFQKGDIAEGYSVSREKKESFPLTVTSAQKNPTAFYLCASRGGASSSYNEQFFGPGTRLTVL.

As concerns this clone: Other DNA sequences in this specimen translate into the identical CDR3. V and J are TRBV5-1 and TRBJ2-5, with D maybe TRBD2 (6 bases). V lost 0 bases and J lost 3, with 9 bases in between. The CDR3 has 14 amino acids. Germline CDR1 and CDR2: SGHRS and YFSETQ. The CDR3 loop is CASSLAREKETQYF. As DNA, the CDR3 is TGCGCCAGCAGCTTGGCTCGGGAGAAAGAGACCCAGTACTTC.

The chain joins TRBV7-9 to TRBJ1-5, with D tentatively TRBD1 (6 bases). CDR1 SEHNR and CDR2 FQNEAQ come from the germline V gene (reference sequence). Between the trimmed V and J ends, which lost 6 bases and 2 bases, there was a span of 20 bases. The CDR3 is made up of 17 amino acids. The CDR3 protein is CASSPTGLLDGNQPQHF. The CDR3 DNA is TGTGCCAGCAGTCCCACAGGGCTCCTTGATGGCAATCAGCCCCAGCATTTT.

This sequence joins TRBV5-5 and TRBJ2-5, with 8 nucleotides matching TRBD2. The CDR3 contains 14 residues. Germline V CDR1 and CDR2: SGHKS, YYEKEE (reference sequence). With 7 bases clipped from V and 0 bases from J, the junction kept 5 bases outside the gene matches. The CDR3 region has the DNA TGTGCCAGCGGAGCGGGGGCCTACCAAGAGACCCAGTACTTC. Amino acid sequence: CASGAGAYQETQYF. The whole variable domain, filled in from reference TRBV5-5 and TRBJ2-5, reads DAGVTQSPTHLIKTRGQQVTLRCSPISGHKSVSWYQQVLGQGPQFIFQYYEKEERGRGNFPDRFSARQFPNYSSELNVNALLLGDSALYLCASGAGAYQETQYFGPGTRLLVL.

This clone was counted between two and nine times. This chain links TRBV6-1 with TRBJ1-6; D perhaps matches TRBD1 (5 bases). The CDR3 has 16 residues. V was clipped by 3 bases and J by 6 bases, with 15 bases between them. Germline CDR1 MNHNS, CDR2 SASEGT. In nucleotides, the CDR3 is TGTGCCAGCAGTGACGCCAGGGTCTACCTTAATTCACCCCTCCACTTT. It yields the protein CASSDARVYLNSPLHF.

With respect to this clone: Other nucleotide sequences from this sample produce the same CDR3. The gene calls are TRBV19 and TRBJ1-5, with D possibly being TRBD1 (6 bases). From germline, CDR1 is LNHDA and CDR2 SQIVND (reference sequence). V was cut by 3 bases and J by 0 bases, with 9 bases left in between. The CDR3 totals 15 residues. Written as DNA, the CDR3 is TGTGCCAGTAGTATCGGACAGTATAGCAATCAGCCCCAGCATTTT. Its protein is CASSIGQYSNQPQHF. The full variable domain, in which reference TRBV19 and TRBJ1-5 provide the parts outside the CDR3, is DGGITQSPKYLFRKEGQNVTLSCEQNLNHDAMYWYRQDPGQGLRLIYYSQIVNDFQKGDIAEGYSVSREKKESFPLTVTSAQKNPTAFYLCASSIGQYSNQPQHFGDGTRLSIL.

This clone is a singleton in its sample. The CDR3 is CASGRAASTDTQYF. The CDR3 DNA reads TGTGCCAGCGGGAGGGCAGCCAGCACAGATACGCAGTATTTT. The chain is built from TRBV18 and TRBJ2-3; 7 bases match TRBD2. CDR3 length: 14 amino acids. V dropped 8 bases and J dropped 0; count of bases not matched to a gene: 5. Per germline, CDR1 KGHSH and CDR2 LQKENI.

The V gene is TRBV15, the J gene TRBJ2-3; D might be TRBD2 (6 bases). Germline V gene data show CDR1 as LNHNV and CDR2 as YYDKDF (reference sequence). Trimming pared 0 bases from V and 6 bases from J, leaving 16 bases between. The CDR3 runs to 16 residues. The CDR3 loop reads CATSRDLPGGADTQYF. CDR3 coding DNA: TGTGCCACCAGCAGAGATCTCCCCGGCGGGGCCGATACGCAGTATTTT.

The V and J genes are TRBV9 and TRBJ1-3; 8 bases are shared with TRBD1. There are 18 residues in the CDR3. Germline V gives CDR1 SGDLS, CDR2 YYNGEE. V dropped 3 bases and J dropped 0; count of bases not matched to a gene: 11. In nucleotides, the CDR3 is TGTGCCAGCAGCGGATTTGGGACAGGTGCTAGCTCTGGAAACACCATATATTTT. This encodes CASSGFGTGASSGNTIYF.

The chain couples TRBV19 to TRBJ2-2, with 8 bases lining up with TRBD1. The germline CDR1 and CDR2 sequences are LNHDA and SQIVND (reference sequence). V lost 5 bases to trimming and J lost 6 bases; unmatched junction nucleotides: 8. CDR3 length equals 15 residues. Here the CDR3 reads CASSPRQGTPGELFF. DNA for the CDR3: TGTGCCAGTAGTCCCAGACAGGGGACTCCCGGGGAGCTGTTTTTT.

This clone has a handful of counts. This chain joins TRBV28 and TRBJ2-7; 8 nucleotides line up with TRBD2. The CDR3 has 15 amino acids. The ends lost 6 bases at V and 6 bases at J; junction bases unmatched: 13. Germline loops: CDR1 MDHEN, CDR2 SYDVKM. DNA of the CDR3: TGTGCCAGCAGGTCCTCGGGGGGGGGCTCAAGCGAGCAGTACTTC. It yields the protein CASRSSGGGSSEQYF.

This clone was picked up a small number of times. The V and J genes are TRBV15 and TRBJ2-3; D is undetermined. Germline-derived CDR1 and CDR2 are LNHNV and YYDKDF (reference sequence). V gave up 4 bases and J gave up 6 bases, with 8 bases separating them. CDR3 length: 12 amino acids. The CDR3 spells CATSTPADTQYF. The CDR3 DNA sequence: TGTGCCACCAGCACCCCCGCTGATACGCAGTATTTT.

V is TRBV19 and J is TRBJ1-5; D is possibly TRBD1 (5 bases). The germline V and J ends were trimmed by 6 bases and 4 bases, with 10 bases remaining between them. The germline V gene has CDR1 LNHDA and CDR2 SQIVND (reference sequence). The length of the CDR3 is 13 residues. CDR3 nucleotide sequence: TGTGCCAGTAGCCCTACAGGAAATCAGCCCCAGCATTTT. Translation: CASSPTGNQPQHF.

The chain is built from TRBV7-9 and TRBJ2-1, with D perhaps matching TRBD2 (6 bases). The CDR3 length is 15 residues. The V gene lost 1 base and the J gene lost 4 bases, with 11 bases spanning the gap. From germline, CDR1 is SEHNR and CDR2 FQNEAQ (reference sequence). DNA for the CDR3: TGTGCCAGCAGCTTAGTTGCGGGACCTTACAATGAGCAGTTCTTC. This sequence encodes CASSLVAGPYNEQFF.

The CDR3 protein is CASRGQSLYGYTF. The CDR3 DNA reads as TGTGCCAGTAGGGGACAGAGCCTCTATGGCTACACCTTC. The chain uses TRBV19 and TRBJ1-2, with TRBD1 identical over 7 bases. The germline V gene encodes CDR1 LNHDA and CDR2 SQIVND (reference sequence). The V segment lost 6 bases and the J segment 4 bases; nucleotides outside the gene matches: 5. This CDR3 region has 13 residues. Drawing the rest from reference TRBV19 and TRBJ1-2, the complete variable domain is DGGITQSPKYLFRKEGQNVTLSCEQNLNHDAMYWYRQDPGQGLRLIYYSQIVNDFQKGDIAEGYSVSREKKESFPLTVTSAQKNPTAFYLCASRGQSLYGYTFGSGTRLTVV.

The chain couples TRBV19 to TRBJ1-5; 7 bases are a match to TRBD1. The V and J ends lost 5 bases and 4 bases, in that order; junction bases with no gene match: 8. This CDR3 has 15 residues. Germline CDR1 LNHDA, CDR2 SQIVND (reference sequence). This CDR3 is CASSGLDRENQPQHF. As DNA, the CDR3 is TGTGCCAGTAGTGGACTCGACAGGGAGAATCAGCCCCAGCATTTT.

Here the CDR3 DNA reads TGTGCCAGCAGACCCGGGGGCGGGGGCTCCTACGAGCAGTACTTC. Translating gives CASRPGGGGSYEQYF. V gene TRBV28 combines with J gene TRBJ2-7; D possibly corresponds to TRBD2 (7 bases). In germline, CDR1 is MDHEN, CDR2 SYDVKM. Trimming pared 6 bases from V and 0 bases from J, leaving 15 bases between. The CDR3 loop spans 15 amino acids.

There are a few counts of this clone. The chain has TRBV7-9 and TRBJ2-3; D unclear. Trimming cost V 4 bases and J 1 base, with 6 bases left between them. Germline CDR1 and CDR2: SEHNR and FQNEAQ (reference sequence). The CDR3 has 13 residues. CDR3 region: CASSSTRTDTQYF. For the CDR3, the DNA is TGTGCCAGCAGCTCGACTCGCACAGATACGCAGTATTTT.

J is TRBJ2-1 and V is TRBV10-3; 8 bases fit TRBD2. J gave up 0 bases and V 2 bases, and 9 bases lay outside the gene matches. Germline-derived CDR1 and CDR2 are ENHRY and SYGVKD. The CDR3 sequence is 18 residues long. The CDR3 protein is CAISEGRGAVRSYNEQFF. CDR3 DNA: TGTGCCATCAGTGAGGGGCGGGGGGCCGTCCGCTCCTACAATGAGCAGTTCTTC.

The genes are TRBV19 and TRBJ1-3; the D gene is possibly TRBD1 (6 bases). Trimming stripped 0 bases from V and 4 bases from J, with 13 bases between. There are 16 residues in the CDR3. The germline gives CDR1 LNHDA, CDR2 SQIVND (reference sequence). The DNA of the CDR3 is TGTGCCAGTAGTATAGATCTATCGGGGGCCGGAAACACCATATATTTT. Translated, it gives CASSIDLSGAGNTIYF.

The chain has TRBV19 and TRBJ2-3, with 12 positions matching TRBD1. The CDR3 covers 15 residues. V gave up 7 bases and J gave up 5 bases; unmatched junction bases: 7. Germline assignment: CDR1 LNHDA and CDR2 SQIVND (reference sequence). Here the CDR3 reads CASMKRDRGRDTQYF. The CDR3 DNA follows: TGTGCCAGTATGAAACGGGACAGGGGGCGAGATACGCAGTATTTT.

V is TRBV19 and J is TRBJ1-2; no reliable D call. This CDR3 has 13 amino acids. Germline-derived CDR1 and CDR2 are LNHDA and SQIVND (reference sequence). V lost 3 bases and J lost 2, with 7 bases in between. The CDR3 spells CASSIKGNYGYTF. In nucleotides, the CDR3 is TGTGCCAGTAGTATTAAGGGAAACTATGGCTACACCTTC.

This clone was found once. The V gene is TRBV11-3, the J gene TRBJ2-7, with D perhaps TRBD2 (7 bases). Looked up from germline, CDR1 is SGHNT and CDR2 is YENEEA. V lost 8 bases and J 6 bases, leaving 14 bases between the germline ends. This CDR3 has 12 amino acids. CDR3 sequence reads: CASLKGGGEQYF. The CDR3, as DNA: TGTGCCAGCCTTAAGGGAGGGGGCGAGCAGTACTTC.

This chain connects TRBV7-9 to TRBJ1-1; TRBD1 is a possible D gene (5 bases). This CDR3 has 15 residues. Germline V gene lookup returns CDR1 SEHNR and CDR2 FQNEAQ (reference sequence). The V end lost 0 bases, the J end lost 3 bases, and 11 bases lay between the germline ends. CDR3: CASSLALGGDTEAFF. The CDR3 DNA sequence: TGTGCCAGCAGCTTAGCGCTTGGAGGGGACACTGAAGCTTTCTTT.